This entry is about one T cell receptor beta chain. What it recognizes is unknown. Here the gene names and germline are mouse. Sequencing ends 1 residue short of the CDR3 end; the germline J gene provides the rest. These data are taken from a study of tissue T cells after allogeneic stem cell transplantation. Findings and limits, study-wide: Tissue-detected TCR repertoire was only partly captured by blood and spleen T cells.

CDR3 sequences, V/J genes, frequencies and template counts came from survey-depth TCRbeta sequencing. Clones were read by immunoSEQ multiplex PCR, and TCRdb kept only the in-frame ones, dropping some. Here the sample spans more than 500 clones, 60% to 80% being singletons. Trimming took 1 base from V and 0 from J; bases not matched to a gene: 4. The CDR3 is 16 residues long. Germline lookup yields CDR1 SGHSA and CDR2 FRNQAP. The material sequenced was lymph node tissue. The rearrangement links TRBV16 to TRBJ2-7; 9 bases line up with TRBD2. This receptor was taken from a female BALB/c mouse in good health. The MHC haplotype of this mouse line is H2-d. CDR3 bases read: TGTGCAAGCAGCTTAGGGTCTGGGGGGGGCTCCTATGAACAGTAC. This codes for CASSLGSGGGSYEQY. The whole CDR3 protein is CASSLGSGGGSYEQYF.